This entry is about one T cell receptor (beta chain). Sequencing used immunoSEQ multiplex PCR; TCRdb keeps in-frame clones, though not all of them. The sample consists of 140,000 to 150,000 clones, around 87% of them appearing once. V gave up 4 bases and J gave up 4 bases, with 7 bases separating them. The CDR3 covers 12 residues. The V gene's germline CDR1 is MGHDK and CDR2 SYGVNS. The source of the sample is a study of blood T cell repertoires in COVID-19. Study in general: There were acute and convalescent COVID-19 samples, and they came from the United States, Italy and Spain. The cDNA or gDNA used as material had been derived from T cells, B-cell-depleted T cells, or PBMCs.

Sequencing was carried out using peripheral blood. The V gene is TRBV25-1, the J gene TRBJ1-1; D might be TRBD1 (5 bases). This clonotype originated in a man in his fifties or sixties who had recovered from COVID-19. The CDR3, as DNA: TGTGCCAGCAGTGTTGGGGCCACTGAAGCTTTCTTT. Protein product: CASSVGATEAFF.